This record concerns one T cell receptor (beta chain) sequence. This record belongs to a study of T cells after yellow fever vaccination. V was shortened by 6 bases and J by 3 bases, with 13 bases between the two germline ends. Germline V gives CDR1 LNHDA, CDR2 SQIVND (reference sequence). CDR3 length: 14 amino acids. TCRdb re-called the 5' RACE reads with MiXCR, one entry per CDR3 protein. The sample consists of approximately 300,000 distinct CDR3 sequences, roughly 8.7% of them appearing once. This clonotype originated in a man between 18 and 29 years old who received the YFV17D yellow fever vaccine. Sequenced material: PBMCs, taken on the day of the first yellow fever vaccination. The chain uses TRBV19 and TRBJ2-3; D might be TRBD1 (6 bases). The CDR3 is CASSTDRQTDTQYF. In nucleotides, the CDR3 is TGTGCCAGTAGCACCGACAGGCAGACAGATACGCAGTATTTT.